These 20 T cell receptor beta chains were all obtained from the same sample, sequenced in a study of control samples from healthy donors and cancer patients. Produced via immunoSEQ multiplex PCR; TCRdb's table is partial and in-frame only. The table has 250,000 to 300,000 clones, about four fifths seen once. The sequenced sample was PBMCs. The receptors come from a woman between 55 and 75 years old with lung cancer.

This clone was seen a handful of times. The gene calls are TRBV30 and TRBJ1-1, with D perhaps TRBD1 (5 bases). Germline lookup yields CDR1 GTSNPN and CDR2 SVGIG (reference sequence). Deletions cut 0 bases from V and 4 bases from J, with 15 bases between. The CDR3 loop spans 15 amino acids. CDR3 sequence: CAWSVGAGLSTEAFF. Written as DNA, the CDR3 is TGTGCCTGGAGTGTAGGGGCAGGGTTGAGCACTGAAGCTTTCTTT.

The chain employs TRBV28 and TRBJ1-4, with 8 bases aligning to TRBD1. This CDR3 is built from 14 residues. CDR1 and CDR2 (germline): MDHEN, SYDVKM. The trim removed 6 bases at V and 7 bases at J, leaving 7 bases unmatched. The CDR3 is CASRQGASVEKLFF. CDR3 sequence (DNA): TGTGCCAGCAGGCAGGGGGCGTCAGTTGAAAAACTGTTTTTT. The full variable domain, in which reference TRBV28 and TRBJ1-4 provide the parts outside the CDR3, is DVKVTQSSRYLVKRTGEKVFLECVQDMDHENMFWYRQDPGLGLRLIYFSYDVKMKEKGDIPEGYSVSREKKERFSLILESASTNQTSMYLCASRQGASVEKLFFGSGTQLSVL.

V usage is TRBV5-4 and J usage is TRBJ2-7; 9 bases match TRBD1. After removal of 3 bases from V and 4 bases from J, the junction contained 11 bases not matched to a gene. This CDR3 is built from 16 residues. Germline loops: CDR1 SGHNT, CDR2 YYREEE (reference sequence). CDR3 sequence reads: CASSYPPGQGPYEQYF. The DNA of the CDR3 is TGTGCCAGCAGCTACCCACCGGGACAGGGTCCATACGAGCAGTACTTC.

The genes are TRBV18 and TRBJ2-3, with TRBD1 identical over 11 bases. Germline V lookup: CDR1 KGHSH, CDR2 LQKENI. The CDR3 runs 17 residues. V shed 3 bases and J 1 base; nucleotides not matched to a gene: 6. The CDR3 loop reads CASSPGQGVFGTDTQYF. CDR3 DNA: TGTGCCAGCTCACCGGGACAGGGGGTTTTCGGCACAGATACGCAGTATTTT.

V is TRBV5-1 and J is TRBJ2-5; D is possibly TRBD1 (8 bases). Trimming stripped 2 bases from V and 2 bases from J, with 13 bases between. CDR3 length: 15 amino acids. The germline gives CDR1 SGHRS, CDR2 YFSETQ. The CDR3 region has the DNA TGCGCCAGCAGCTTCAACAGGGGGGGTCAAGAGACCCAGTACTTC. This gives the protein CASSFNRGGQETQYF.

The gene calls are TRBV29-1 and TRBJ2-1; TRBD1 matches at 10 bases. CDR3 length: 15 residues. V shed 3 bases and J 6 bases; nucleotides not matched to a gene: 8. Germline V lookup: CDR1 SQVTM, CDR2 ANQGSEA. The CDR3 spells CSVDPGTGVGNEQFF. The DNA of the CDR3 is TGCAGCGTTGATCCTGGGACAGGGGTGGGCAATGAGCAGTTCTTC.

J is TRBJ2-5 and V is TRBV27, with D hard to call. Deletions cut 3 bases from V and 7 bases from J, with 9 bases between. The CDR3 extends over 12 amino acids. Germline values: CDR1 MNHEY, CDR2 SMNVEV (reference sequence). The CDR3 sequence is CASSFTRGTQYF. The CDR3 nucleotides read TGTGCCAGCAGTTTTACCCGAGGGACCCAGTACTTC.

The chain carries TRBV5-1 and TRBJ2-7; TRBD2 matches 10 bases. Looked up from germline, CDR1 is SGHRS and CDR2 is YFSETQ. The CDR3 runs 14 residues. Unmatched junction bases numbered 3, after V lost 1 base and J lost 5 bases. This CDR3 reads CASSLTSGEDEQYF. Written as DNA, the CDR3 is TGCGCCAGCAGCTTGACTAGCGGGGAGGACGAGCAGTACTTC.

The J gene is TRBJ2-7, the V gene TRBV11-2; D gene unclear. Trimming cost V 1 base and J 2 bases, with 12 bases left between them. CDR1 SGHAT and CDR2 FQNNGV come from the germline V gene. This CDR3 spans 15 amino acids. CDR3 sequence: CASSLARVSTYEQYF. CDR3 nucleotides: TGTGCCAGCAGCTTAGCCAGAGTGTCAACCTACGAGCAGTACTTC.

The chain couples TRBV11-2 to TRBJ2-5, with 10 bases lining up with TRBD2. Germline-derived CDR1 and CDR2 are SGHAT and FQNNGV. V gave up 3 bases and J gave up 5 bases; unmatched junction bases: 12. The CDR3 runs to 17 residues. The CDR3 coding sequence is TGTGCCAGCAGCTTCATTGCTAGCGGGGGCACAGGGGAGACCCAGTACTTC. Its protein product is CASSFIASGGTGETQYF.

The gene calls are TRBV6-5 and TRBJ1-1; TRBD1 aligns across 7 bases. After removal of 0 bases from V and 11 bases from J, the junction contained 9 bases not matched to a gene. This CDR3 has 14 amino acids. Germline V CDR1 and CDR2: MNHEY, SVGAGI. The CDR3: CASSYSRDSLRAFF. The CDR3 nucleotides read TGTGCCAGCAGTTACTCAAGGGACAGCCTTAGGGCTTTCTTT.

This clone was observed a handful of times. The V and J genes are TRBV19 and TRBJ2-7; D may be TRBD1 (6 bases). The germline V gene encodes CDR1 LNHDA and CDR2 SQIVND (reference sequence). Trimming pared 1 base from V and 4 bases from J, leaving 14 bases between. The CDR3 is 15 residues long. The CDR3 loop reads CASSIASGQTYEQYF. The CDR3 bases are TGTGCCAGTAGTATAGCCTCGGGACAAACATACGAGCAGTACTTC. The entire variable domain, with the rest obtained from reference TRBV19 and TRBJ2-7, is as follows: DGGITQSPKYLFRKEGQNVTLSCEQNLNHDAMYWYRQDPGQGLRLIYYSQIVNDFQKGDIAEGYSVSREKKESFPLTVTSAQKNPTAFYLCASSIASGQTYEQYFGPGTRLTVT.

The V call is TRBV7-2, the J call TRBJ2-7; 15 nucleotides match TRBD2. The germline gives CDR1 SGHTA, CDR2 FQGNSA. The V gene end was trimmed by 1 base and the J gene end by 0 bases; junction bases not matched to a gene: 4. The CDR3 is 18 residues long. CDR3 region: CASSLGTSGRALSYEQYF. The CDR3 DNA is TGTGCCAGCAGCTTAGGGACTAGCGGGAGGGCCCTCTCCTACGAGCAGTACTTC.

The chain employs TRBV20-1 and TRBJ2-7; 7 bases are a match to TRBD2. The CDR3 sequence is 14 residues long. Germline V gene sequence: CDR1 DFQATT, CDR2 SNEGSKA (reference sequence). V gave up 3 bases and J gave up 2 bases; unmatched junction bases: 7. DNA of the CDR3: TGCAGTGCTAGTCGTGGGAGGGAGACCTACGAGCAGTACTTC. This sequence encodes CSASRGRETYEQYF.

The J gene is TRBJ2-2, the V gene TRBV5-4, with 8 nucleotides matching TRBD1. The CDR3 runs to 16 residues. The germline gives CDR1 SGHNT, CDR2 YYREEE (reference sequence). The ends lost 3 bases at V and 4 bases at J; junction bases unmatched: 8. CDR3 sequence (DNA): TGTGCCAGCAGCTCACCGGGACAGGCTTTCACCGGGGAGCTGTTTTTT. The encoded protein is CASSSPGQAFTGELFF.

This chain links TRBV9 with TRBJ2-5; D is possibly TRBD1 (6 bases). Trimming shortened V by 0 bases and J by 2 bases, and 14 bases separated the two germline ends. This CDR3 spans 16 amino acids. Germline-derived CDR1 and CDR2 are SGDLS and YYNGEE. The CDR3 sequence is CASSVAVGQGQETQYF. CDR3 nucleotide sequence: TGTGCCAGCAGCGTAGCAGTAGGGCAGGGGCAAGAGACCCAGTACTTC.

This sequence joins TRBV4-1 and TRBJ2-2; 9 bases map to TRBD2. CDR3 length: 16 residues. Germline values: CDR1 MGHRA, CDR2 YSYEKL. V lost 3 bases, J lost 6 bases, and 8 bases stayed unmatched. CDR3: CASSQGPGLASGELFF. For the CDR3, the DNA is TGCGCCAGCAGCCAGGGACCGGGACTAGCCTCCGGGGAGCTGTTTTTT.

The chain couples TRBV10-3 to TRBJ1-1, with D possibly being TRBD1 (5 bases). Germline CDR1 ENHRY, CDR2 SYGVKD. V lost 3 bases and J lost 7, with 15 bases in between. This CDR3 is 14 amino acids long. The chain's CDR3 is CAISENHRSVEAFF. The DNA for the CDR3 is TGTGCCATCAGTGAAAATCACAGGTCAGTTGAAGCTTTCTTT.

The CDR3 reads CASSEAHNQPQHF. CDR3 coding DNA: TGTGCCAGCAGTGAAGCGCACAATCAGCCCCAGCATTTT. This chain uses TRBV6-1 with TRBJ1-5; D is unresolved. The CDR3 spans 13 residues. Germline assignment: CDR1 MNHNS and CDR2 SASEGT. The V end was cut by 0 bases, the J end by 3 bases, with 3 bases between.

The CDR3, as DNA: TGTGCCAGCAGTTTCAAAGAGACCCAGTACTTC. Its protein is CASSFKETQYF. The rearrangement uses TRBV27 and TRBJ2-5; no reliable D call. CDR3 size: 11 residues. Germline V lookup: CDR1 MNHEY, CDR2 SMNVEV (reference sequence). V lost 3 bases and J 3 bases, leaving 2 bases between the germline ends.